This entry lists 11 T cell receptor beta chains sequenced from one sample in a study of identical twins' blood T cells (dated by TCRdb to the early 2010s). Library generation was performed with 5' RACE. Sequencing was carried out with an Illumina Genome Analyzer IIx. The raw public data were reprocessed by TCRdb itself: fastp quality trimming at Q25, MiXCR clonotype calling, in-frame beta chains only. Identical CDR3 proteins give one entry, which carries the most common genes and DNA. The sample yields around 380,000 distinct CDR3 sequences; about 28% were counted once. Together, the top ten hold roughly 5.5% of the sample. Specimen: PBMCs. These receptors came from a woman aged 18 to 49 in good health.

As for this clonotype: Mismatch with germline at one junction end may stem from a read error. The chain links TRBV20-1 to TRBJ2-7; TRBD1 matches 7 bases. Germline V gives CDR1 DFQATT, CDR2 SNEGSKA (reference sequence). This CDR3 contains 14 residues. The CDR3 DNA sequence: TGCAGTGCTGGAGACAGGGTGGGAGCCTACGAGCAGTACTTC. Translation gives CSAGDRVGAYEQYF.

This clonotype showed up just once. The chain couples TRBV4-2 to TRBJ2-1; 13 bases align to TRBD2. Unmatched junction bases numbered 17, after V lost 0 bases and J lost 15 bases. Germline CDR1 reads LGHNA; CDR2 reads YNFKEQ. This CDR3 spans 18 amino acids. The CDR3, as DNA: TGTGCCAGCAGCCAAGACGGGCAAAAACTAGCGGGAGGGCATATCCTGTTCTTC. Amino acids: CASSQDGQKLAGGHILFF.

Ten or more counts support this clonotype. The chain couples TRBV2 to TRBJ2-3, with D perhaps TRBD2 (6 bases). This CDR3 comprises 13 residues. Per germline, CDR1 SNHLY and CDR2 FYNNEI. V was pared by 6 bases and J by 0 bases, with 7 bases between. CDR3: CASRDYSTDTQYF. DNA of the CDR3: TGTGCCAGCAGGGACTACAGCACAGATACGCAGTATTTT.

This clonotype was detected only a few times. The J gene is TRBJ2-3, the V gene TRBV19; TRBD1 or TRBD2 may be the D gene (5 bases each). The germline V gene has CDR1 LNHDA and CDR2 SQIVND (reference sequence). There are 13 residues in the CDR3. Trimming cost V 7 bases and J 2 bases, with 10 bases left between them. As DNA, the CDR3 is TGTGCCAGTACTCCGGGGACCACAGATACGCAGTATTTT. This codes for CASTPGTTDTQYF.

This clonotype was found a few times. This chain connects TRBV2 to TRBJ1-1, with TRBD1 matching 10 bases. With 11 bases clipped from V and 6 bases from J, the junction kept 6 bases outside the gene matches. The CDR3 sequence is 12 residues long. The V gene's germline CDR1 is SNHLY and CDR2 FYNNEI. The CDR3 nucleotides are TGTGCCGGGACAGGGGAGAGCCCTGAAGCTTTCTTT. This codes for CAGTGESPEAFF.

This clonotype has at least ten counts. The rearrangement uses TRBV6-6 and TRBJ1-2, with D unclear. The CDR3 runs to 15 residues. The germline gives CDR1 MNHNY, CDR2 SVGAGI (reference sequence). Trimming left V 2 bases short and J 4 bases short, with 14 bases between. The CDR3 region has the DNA TGTGCCAGCAGTTACAGTCAGATGATCGGCTATGGCTACACCTTC. Its protein product is CASSYSQMIGYGYTF.

This clonotype was counted ten times or more. This rearrangement joins TRBV11-2 to TRBJ1-1; D unresolved. The CDR3 runs to 13 residues. Germline V gives CDR1 SGHAT, CDR2 FQNNGV. The V gene lost 7 bases and the J gene lost 5 bases, with 14 bases spanning the gap. The CDR3 nucleotides are TGTGCCAGCACTAGGGTTGTTGAGACTGAAGCTTTCTTT. Translating it yields CASTRVVETEAFF.

There are a few counts of this clonotype. This chain links TRBV7-9 with TRBJ2-2, with D hard to call. The CDR3 sequence is 11 residues long. Germline-derived CDR1 and CDR2 are SEHNR and FQNEAQ (reference sequence). The ends were cut back, 7 bases at V and 6 bases at J, with 6 bases in the middle. CDR3 sequence (DNA): TGTGCCAGCATCGGGCCCGGGGAGCTGTTTTTT. Protein product: CASIGPGELFF.

As for this clonotype: One end of the junction fails to match germline, which may point to a read error. The V call is TRBV29-1, the J call TRBJ2-2, with D perhaps matching TRBD2 (5 bases). CDR1 is SQVTM, CDR2 ANQGSEA, per germline. The CDR3 is 13 residues long. CDR3 in DNA: TGCAGCGGTCCGGGATACAACACCGGGGAGCCGTTTTTT. Residues: CSGPGYNTGEPFF.

The chain uses TRBV20-1 and TRBJ2-7; TRBD2 might be the D (6 bases). V shed 3 bases and J shed 2 bases, with 14 bases lying between them. This CDR3 has 14 residues. The V gene's germline CDR1 is DFQATT and CDR2 SNEGSKA (reference sequence). In nucleotides, the CDR3 is TGCAGTGCTAGTCAGGTGGACTACACCTACGAGCAGTACTTC. Its protein product is CSASQVDYTYEQYF.

This clonotype occurred a few times. This chain connects TRBV3-1 to TRBJ2-1; 9 nucleotides agree with TRBD2. The V segment lost 5 bases and the J segment 2 bases; nucleotides outside the gene matches: 16. This CDR3 has 19 amino acids. In germline, CDR1 is LGHDT, CDR2 YNNKEL (reference sequence). As DNA, the CDR3 is TGTGCCAGCAGCTCGCTGCTAGCGGGATTAGGCAGCACCTACAATGAGCAGTTCTTC. Its protein product is CASSSLLAGLGSTYNEQFF.